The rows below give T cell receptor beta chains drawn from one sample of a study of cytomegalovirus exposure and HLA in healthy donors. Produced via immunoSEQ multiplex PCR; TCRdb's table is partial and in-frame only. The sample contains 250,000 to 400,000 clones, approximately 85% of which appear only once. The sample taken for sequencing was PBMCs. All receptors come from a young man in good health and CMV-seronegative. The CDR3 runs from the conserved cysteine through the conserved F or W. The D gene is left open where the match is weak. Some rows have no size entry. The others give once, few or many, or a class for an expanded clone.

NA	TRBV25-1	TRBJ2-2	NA	CASIRTGEHPGELFF	TGTGCCAGCATTCGTACTGGAGAACACCCCGGGGAGCTGTTTTTT
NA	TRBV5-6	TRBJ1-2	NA	CASLQGNYGYTF	TGTGCCAGCCTTCAGGGGAACTATGGCTACACCTTC
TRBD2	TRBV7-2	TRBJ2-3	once	CASSFPSLRGGTDTQYF	TGTGCCAGCAGCTTCCCCTCTCTGCGGGGGGGCACAGATACGCAGTATTTT
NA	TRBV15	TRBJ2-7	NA	CATSAGTPRYEQYF	TGTGCCACCAGCGCCGGGACACCCCGCTACGAGCAGTACTTC
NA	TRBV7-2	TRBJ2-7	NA	CASSPWLGGYEQYF	TGTGCCAGCAGCCCTTGGTTAGGGGGTTACGAGCAGTACTTC
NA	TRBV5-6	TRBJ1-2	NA	CASSSEAGFGYGYTF	TGTGCCAGCAGCTCCGAGGCCGGGTTCGGCTATGGCTACACCTTC
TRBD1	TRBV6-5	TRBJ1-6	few	CASSDRGNSPLHF	TGTGCCAGCAGTGACAGGGGGAATTCACCCCTCCACTTT
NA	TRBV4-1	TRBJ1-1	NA	CASSLDSPLWTEAFF	TGCGCCAGCAGCCTAGACAGTCCCTTGTGGACTGAAGCTTTCTTT
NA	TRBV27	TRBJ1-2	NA	CASSSGDSPFRYGYTF	TGTGCCAGCAGCTCCGGGGATTCCCCATTCCGTTATGGCTACACCTTC
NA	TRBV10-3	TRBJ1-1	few	CAISPGDGPEAFF	TGTGCCATCAGTCCAGGGGACGGGCCTGAAGCTTTCTTT
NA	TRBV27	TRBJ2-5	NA	CASSPFRDLQETQYF	TGTGCCAGCAGCCCTTTCCGGGACTTACAAGAGACCCAGTACTTC
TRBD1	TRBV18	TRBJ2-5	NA	CASSPRTGQETQYF	TGTGCCAGCTCACCTCGGACAGGCCAAGAGACCCAGTACTTC
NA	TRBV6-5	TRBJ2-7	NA	CASSYRPGAYEQYF	TGTGCCAGCAGTTACAGGCCGGGTGCCTACGAGCAGTACTTC
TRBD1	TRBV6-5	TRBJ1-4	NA	CASRKGQTLNEKLFF	TGTGCCAGCAGGAAGGGACAGACCCTTAATGAAAAACTGTTTTTT
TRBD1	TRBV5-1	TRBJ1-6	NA	CASSLGQGAPGASPLHF	TGCGCCAGCAGCCTAGGACAGGGAGCCCCGGGGGCTTCACCCCTCCACTTT
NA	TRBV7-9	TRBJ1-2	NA	CASSSGLVYGYTF	TGTGCCAGCAGCTCCGGTTTGGTCTATGGCTACACCTTC
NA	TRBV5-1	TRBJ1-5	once	CASSLVPGVNQPQHF	TGCGCCAGCAGCTTGGTACCAGGGGTAAATCAGCCCCAGCATTTT
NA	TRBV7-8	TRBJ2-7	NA	CASSFAGTVPYEQYF	TGTGCCAGCAGCTTCGCGGGGACGGTGCCCTACGAGCAGTACTTC
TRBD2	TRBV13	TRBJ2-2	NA	CASGDRGGGTGELFF	TGTGCCAGCGGCGACCGGGGGGGAGGCACCGGGGAGCTGTTTTTT
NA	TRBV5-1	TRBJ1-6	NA	CASSQGGVSPLHF	TGCGCCAGCAGTCAAGGAGGGGTTTCACCCCTCCACTTT
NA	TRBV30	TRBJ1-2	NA	CAWSFQGMNGYTF	TGTGCCTGGAGTTTCCAGGGGATGAATGGCTACACCTTC
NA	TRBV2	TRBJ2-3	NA	CASTEYLQVTSTDTQYF	TGTGCCAGCACGGAATACTTACAGGTCACTAGCACAGATACGCAGTATTTT
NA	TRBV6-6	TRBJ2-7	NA	CASSYSSDYEQYF	TGTGCCAGCAGTTACTCGAGTGACTACGAGCAGTACTTC
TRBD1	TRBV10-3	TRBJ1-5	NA	CAISQDRGNQPQHF	TGTGCCATCAGCCAGGACAGGGGGAATCAGCCCCAGCATTTT
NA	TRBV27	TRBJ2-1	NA	CASSPGDNEQFF	TGTGCCAGCAGTCCAGGGGACAATGAGCAGTTCTTC
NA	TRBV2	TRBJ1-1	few	CASSVRTEAFF	TGTGCCAGCAGTGTGCGGACTGAAGCTTTCTTT
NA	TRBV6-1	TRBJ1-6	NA	CASSEVTGFSPLHF	TGTGCCAGCAGTGAAGTTACAGGGTTCTCACCCCTCCACTTT
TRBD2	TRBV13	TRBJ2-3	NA	CASSGPGLADTQYF	TGTGCCAGCAGCGGACCGGGACTAGCGGATACGCAGTATTTT
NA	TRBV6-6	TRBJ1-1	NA	CASSYEGDGYEAFF	TGTGCCAGCAGTTACGAGGGGGACGGATATGAAGCTTTCTTT
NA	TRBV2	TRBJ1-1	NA	CASSGSLAGTEAFF	TGTGCCAGCAGTGGGTCCTTGGCAGGCACTGAAGCTTTCTTT
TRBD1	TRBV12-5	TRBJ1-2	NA	CASGEGQGGKYGYTF	TGTGCTAGTGGTGAGGGACAGGGAGGGAAGTATGGCTACACCTTC
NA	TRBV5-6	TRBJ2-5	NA	CASSRGAGETQYF	TGTGCCAGCAGCCGGGGGGCCGGTGAGACCCAGTACTTC
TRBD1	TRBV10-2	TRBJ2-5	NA	CASSRDRSQETQYF	TGCGCCAGCAGTCGGGACAGATCCCAAGAGACCCAGTACTTC
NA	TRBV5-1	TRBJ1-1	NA	CASSLGRDWTEAFF	TGCGCCAGCAGCTTGGGACGGGACTGGACTGAAGCTTTCTTT
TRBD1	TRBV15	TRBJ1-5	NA	CATSRDRGSQPQHF	TGTGCCACCAGCAGGGACAGGGGGAGTCAGCCCCAGCATTTT
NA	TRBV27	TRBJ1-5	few	CASSITRSQPQHF	TGTGCCAGCAGTATAACCCGGTCCCAGCCCCAGCATTTT
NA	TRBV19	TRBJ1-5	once	CASTHFGRDNQPQHF	TGTGCCAGTACCCATTTTGGCAGGGACAATCAGCCCCAGCATTTT
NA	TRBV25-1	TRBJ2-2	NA	CASSGSASGELFF	TGTGCCAGCAGTGGTTCAGCGTCCGGGGAGCTGTTTTTT
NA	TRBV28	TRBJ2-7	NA	CASSWGVDSYEQYF	TGTGCCAGCAGTTGGGGGGTAGATTCCTACGAGCAGTACTTC
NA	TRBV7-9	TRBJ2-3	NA	CASSAGASDTQYF	TGTGCCAGCAGCGCAGGGGCCTCAGATACGCAGTATTTT
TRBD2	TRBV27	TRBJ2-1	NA	CASSPGLADVVEQFF	TGTGCCAGCAGTCCGGGACTAGCGGATGTGGTTGAGCAGTTCTTC
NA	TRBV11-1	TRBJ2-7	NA	CASSLAQGYEQYF	TGTGCCAGCAGCTTAGCACAGGGCTACGAGCAGTACTTC
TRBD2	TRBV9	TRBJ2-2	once	CASSFRTSGANTGELFF	TGTGCCAGCAGCTTTCGGACTAGCGGGGCGAACACCGGGGAGCTGTTTTTT
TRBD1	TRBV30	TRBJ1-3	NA	CAWSGWIDRGPSGNTIYF	TGTGCCTGGAGTGGATGGATAGACAGGGGCCCCTCTGGAAACACCATATATTTT
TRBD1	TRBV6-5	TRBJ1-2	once	CASSYQGGADYGYTF	TGTGCCAGCAGTTACCAAGGGGGCGCGGACTATGGCTACACCTTC
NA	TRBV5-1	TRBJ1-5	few	CASSLDGGGQPQHF	TGCGCCAGCAGCTTGGACGGAGGAGGTCAGCCCCAGCATTTT
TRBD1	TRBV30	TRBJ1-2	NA	CAWRTGVGYTF	TGTGCCTGGAGGACAGGGGTTGGCTACACCTTC
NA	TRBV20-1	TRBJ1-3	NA	CSIYSGNTIYF	TGCAGTATTTATTCTGGAAACACCATATATTTT
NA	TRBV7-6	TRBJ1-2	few	CASSPSAGGYGYTF	TGTGCCAGCAGCCCGTCGGCCGGGGGATATGGCTACACCTTC
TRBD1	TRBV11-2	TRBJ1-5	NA	CASSLDTGVHDQPQHF	TGTGCCAGCAGCTTAGATACAGGGGTGCACGATCAGCCCCAGCATTTT
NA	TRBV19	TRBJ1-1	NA	CASSTLGKNTEAFF	TGTGCCAGTAGCACATTGGGCAAGAACACTGAAGCTTTCTTT
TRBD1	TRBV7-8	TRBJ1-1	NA	CASYEGTGALTEAFF	TGTGCCAGCTATGAAGGGACAGGGGCGTTGACTGAAGCTTTCTTT
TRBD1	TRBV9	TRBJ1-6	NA	CASSVAMGQGSPLHF	TGTGCCAGCAGCGTAGCTATGGGACAGGGTTCACCCCTCCACTTT
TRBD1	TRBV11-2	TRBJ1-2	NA	CASSHFGGQDGYTF	TGTGCCAGCAGCCACTTCGGGGGACAGGATGGCTACACCTTC
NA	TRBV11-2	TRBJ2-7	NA	CASSLGGTEQYF	TGTGCCAGCAGCTTAGGAGGCACCGAGCAGTACTTC
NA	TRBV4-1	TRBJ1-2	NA	CASSQPRAGAHYGYTF	TGCGCCAGCAGCCAACCCCGAGCGGGGGCTCACTATGGCTACACCTTC